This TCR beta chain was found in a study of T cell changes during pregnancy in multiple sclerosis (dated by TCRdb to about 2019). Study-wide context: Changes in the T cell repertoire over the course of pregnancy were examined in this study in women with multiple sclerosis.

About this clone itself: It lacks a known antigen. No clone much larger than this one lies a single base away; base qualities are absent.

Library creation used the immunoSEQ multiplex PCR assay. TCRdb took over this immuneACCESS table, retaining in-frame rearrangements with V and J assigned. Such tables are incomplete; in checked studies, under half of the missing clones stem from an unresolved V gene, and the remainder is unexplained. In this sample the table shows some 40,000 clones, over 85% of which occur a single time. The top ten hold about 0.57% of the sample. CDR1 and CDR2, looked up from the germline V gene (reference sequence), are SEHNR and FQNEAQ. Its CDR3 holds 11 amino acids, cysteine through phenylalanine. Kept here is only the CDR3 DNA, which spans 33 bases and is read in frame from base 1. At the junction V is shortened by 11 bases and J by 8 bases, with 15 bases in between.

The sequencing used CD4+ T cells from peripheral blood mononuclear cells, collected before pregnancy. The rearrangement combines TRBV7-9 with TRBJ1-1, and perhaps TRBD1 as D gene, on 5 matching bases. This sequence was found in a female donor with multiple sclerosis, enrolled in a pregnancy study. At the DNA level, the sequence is TGTGCCGCGGGGGGTACAAGGGAAGCTTTCTTT. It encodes CAAGGTREAFF. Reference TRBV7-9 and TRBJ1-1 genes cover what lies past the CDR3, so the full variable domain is DTGVSQNPRHKITKRGQNVTFRCDPISEHNRLYWYRQTLGQGPEFLTYFQNEAQLEKSRLLSDRFSAERPKGSFSTLEIQRTEQGDSAMYLCAAGGTREAFFGQGTRLTVV.